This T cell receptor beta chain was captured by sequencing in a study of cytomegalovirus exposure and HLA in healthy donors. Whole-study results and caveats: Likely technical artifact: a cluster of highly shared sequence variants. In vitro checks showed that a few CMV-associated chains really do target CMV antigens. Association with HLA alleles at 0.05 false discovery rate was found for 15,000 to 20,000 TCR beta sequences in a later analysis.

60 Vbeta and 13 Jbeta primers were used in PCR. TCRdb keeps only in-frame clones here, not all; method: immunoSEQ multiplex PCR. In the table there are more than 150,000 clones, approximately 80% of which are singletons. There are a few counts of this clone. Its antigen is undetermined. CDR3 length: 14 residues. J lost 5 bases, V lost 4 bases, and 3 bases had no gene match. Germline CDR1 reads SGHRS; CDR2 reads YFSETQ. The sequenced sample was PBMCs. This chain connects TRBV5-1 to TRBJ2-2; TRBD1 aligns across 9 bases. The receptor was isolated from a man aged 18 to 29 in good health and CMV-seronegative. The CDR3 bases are TGCGCCAGCAGCCGGACAGGGGCGACCGGGGAGCTGTTTTTT. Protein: CASSRTGATGELFF.